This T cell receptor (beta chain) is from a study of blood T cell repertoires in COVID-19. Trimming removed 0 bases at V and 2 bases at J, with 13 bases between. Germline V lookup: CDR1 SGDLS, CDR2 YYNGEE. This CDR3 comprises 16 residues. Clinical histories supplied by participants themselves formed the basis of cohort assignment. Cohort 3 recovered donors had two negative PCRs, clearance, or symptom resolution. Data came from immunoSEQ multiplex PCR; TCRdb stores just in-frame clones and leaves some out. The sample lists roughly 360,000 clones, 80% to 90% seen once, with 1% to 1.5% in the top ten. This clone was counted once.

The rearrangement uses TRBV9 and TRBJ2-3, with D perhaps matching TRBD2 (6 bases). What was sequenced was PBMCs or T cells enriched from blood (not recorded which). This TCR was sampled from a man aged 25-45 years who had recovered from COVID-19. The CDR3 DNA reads TGTGCCAGCAGCGTAGCTGGCCGGCGGGACACAGATACGCAGTATTTT. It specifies CASSVAGRRDTDTQYF.